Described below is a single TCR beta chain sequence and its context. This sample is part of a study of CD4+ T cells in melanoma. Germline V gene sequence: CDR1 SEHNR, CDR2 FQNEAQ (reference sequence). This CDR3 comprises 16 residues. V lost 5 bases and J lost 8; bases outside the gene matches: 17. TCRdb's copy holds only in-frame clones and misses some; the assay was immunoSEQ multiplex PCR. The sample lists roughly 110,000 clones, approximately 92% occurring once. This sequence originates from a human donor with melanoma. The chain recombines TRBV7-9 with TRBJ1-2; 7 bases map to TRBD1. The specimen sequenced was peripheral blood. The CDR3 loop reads CASSPATGDYPYGYTF. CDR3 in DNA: TGTGCCAGCAGCCCCGCTACAGGGGACTATCCGTACGGCTACACCTTC.